This entry lists 15 T cell receptor beta chains sequenced from one sample in a study of blood T cells in healthy people across ages (dated by TCRdb to about 2015). Receptor libraries were prepared by 5' RACE. Instrument used: Illumina HiSeq 2500. A second PCR of 7 to 11 cycles was performed with a sample-barcoded 5' primer and a J-beta primer mix. TCRdb ran its own pipeline on the public reads, namely fastp trimming at Q25 and MiXCR clone calling, and kept in-frame beta chains. Rows are unified per CDR3 protein, each entry keeping the most common DNA and genes. The sample table holds some 1.1 million distinct CDR3 sequences, of which 35% to 40% were seen once. Together, the top ten hold roughly 14% of the sample. Source material: blood. These receptors all stem from a young man in good health.

As regards this clonotype: Germline is not matched at one junction end, which may reflect a read error. The chain recombines TRBV6-5 with TRBJ2-3, with 11 bases that match TRBD2. The germline V gene has CDR1 MNHEY and CDR2 SVGAGI. The CDR3 is made up of 15 amino acids. The CDR3 DNA sequence: TGTGCCAGCAGCCCCTCACTAGCGGGGGAAGATACGCAGTGTTTT. Residues: CASSPSLAGEDTQCF.

About this clonotype: The CDR3 ends on some other residue instead of the conserved phenylalanine or tryptophan, so this is likely a read error. The limits of the CDR3 on the DNA are not certain, so only TCRdb's listed CDR3 is given. J is TRBJ2-5 and V is TRBV29-1; no check of the table's D call, TRBD1, against the DNA was made. Germline V lookup: CDR1 SQVTM, CDR2 ANQGSEA. Including both end residues, the CDR3 is 15 amino acids long. CDR3 loop: CSVESGPWSGYTFGS.

This clonotype has just a few counts. This rearrangement joins TRBV13 to TRBJ2-1; the D gene is possibly TRBD2 (5 bases). This CDR3 spans 16 amino acids. The germline CDR1 and CDR2 sequences are PRHDT and FYEKMQ (reference sequence). V was cut by 5 bases and J by 4 bases, with 18 bases left in between. The CDR3 loop is CASSHAGIGLYNEQFF. The CDR3, as DNA: TGTGCCAGCAGCCACGCCGGGATAGGACTTTACAATGAGCAGTTCTTC.

This clonotype was seen a few times. Here the CDR3 reads CSVREDPNQPQHF. CDR3 in DNA: TGCAGTGTCCGTGAGGACCCTAATCAGCCCCAGCATTTT. The chain carries TRBV20-1 and TRBJ1-5; no reliable D call. V lost 7 bases and J lost 4, with 14 bases in between. The CDR3 runs to 13 residues. Germline lookup yields CDR1 DFQATT and CDR2 SNEGSKA (reference sequence).

This clonotype was observed a few times. The genes are TRBV11-2 and TRBJ2-3, with D perhaps TRBD1 or TRBD2 (6 bases each). CDR3 size: 16 residues. The V end lost 6 bases, the J end lost 3 bases, and 19 bases lay between the germline ends. Germline V lookup: CDR1 SGHAT, CDR2 FQNNGV. The CDR3 here is CASRAFGGRGTDTQYF. The CDR3 DNA follows: TGTGCCAGCAGGGCCTTTGGGGGCCGGGGGACAGATACGCAGTATTTT.

This chain connects TRBV7-9 to TRBJ2-5; TRBD2 is a possible D gene (6 bases). Looked up from germline, CDR1 is SEHNR and CDR2 is FQNEAQ (reference sequence). The ends were cut back, 5 bases at V and 12 bases at J, with 13 bases in the middle. This CDR3 has 11 amino acids. As DNA, the CDR3 is TGTGCCAGCAGCGGCCGGGACTCGAAGTACTTC. This encodes CASSGRDSKYF.

This clonotype appeared a single time. This chain links TRBV5-1 with TRBJ2-1; D is unclear. The germline V gene has CDR1 SGHRS and CDR2 YFSETQ. Between the trimmed V and J ends, which lost 10 bases and 4 bases, there was a span of 18 bases. CDR3 length: 14 amino acids. In nucleotides, the CDR3 is TGCGCCGGCATTCCGGACCTACCTTACAATGAGCAGTTCTTC. It yields the protein CAGIPDLPYNEQFF.

The chain carries TRBV6-2 or TRBV6-3 and TRBJ2-3, with 11 bases fitting TRBD2. The CDR3 has 17 residues. The J segment lost 1 base and the V segment lost 10 bases, leaving 13 bases of the junction unmatched. CDR1 and CDR2 from the germline V gene are MNHEY and SVGEGT. CDR3 amino acids: CAIKPPGLADRTDTQYF. CDR3 coding DNA: TGTGCCATCAAACCACCGGGACTAGCGGACCGCACAGATACGCAGTATTTT.

The chain joins TRBV7-8 to TRBJ2-3; 12 nucleotides line up with TRBD2. Germline CDR1 and CDR2: SGHVS and FQNEAQ. The CDR3 runs to 17 residues. V gave up 5 bases and J gave up 3 bases; unmatched junction bases: 9. CDR3 loop: CASSKREGLAGTDTQYF. CDR3 sequence (DNA): TGTGCCAGCAGCAAAAGAGAAGGACTAGCGGGGACAGATACGCAGTATTTT. The full variable domain, its missing parts supplied by reference TRBV7-8 and TRBJ2-3, is GAGVSQSPRYKVAKRGQDVALRCDPISGHVSLFWYQQALGQGPEFLTYFQNEAQLDKSGLPSDRFFAERPEGSVSTLKIQRTQQEDSAVYLCASSKREGLAGTDTQYFGPGTRLTVL.

This clonotype came up many times. The junction differs from germline at one of its ends, possibly a read error. The rearrangement joins TRBV18 to TRBJ2-1; possibly TRBD2 for D (5 bases). This CDR3 spans 12 amino acids. Germline V gives CDR1 KGHSH, CDR2 LQKENI. CDR3 sequence (DNA): TGCGCCAGCAGCCCCGGGAACAATGAGCAGTTCTTC. Residues: CASSPGNNEQFF.

Regarding this clonotype: A read error is possible here, since a much larger clone lies one base away. The chain links TRBV7-2 to TRBJ2-1; possibly TRBD1 for D (5 bases). TRBJ2-7 explains the end of the DNA better; the J call may be wrong. The CDR3 spans 16 residues. Germline CDR1 and CDR2: SGHTA and FQGNSA. The CDR3 region has the DNA TGTGCCAGCAGCTTAGGGGGCAAAGGCTCCTACAATGAGCAGTACTTC. Its protein is CASSLGGKGSYNEQYF.

This clonotype was found a few times. The V gene is TRBV7-2, the J gene TRBJ2-1; D could derive from TRBD1 or TRBD2 (5 bases each). The germline V gene encodes CDR1 SGHTA and CDR2 FQGNSA. The length of the CDR3 is 17 residues. Trimming pared 3 bases from V and 2 bases from J, leaving 17 bases between. The CDR3, as DNA: TGTGCCAGCAGCTTGAGGGGTACGGCGCCGACCTACAATGAGCAGTTCTTC. It yields the protein CASSLRGTAPTYNEQFF.

This sequence joins TRBV7-9 and TRBJ1-1; unclear D gene. V was clipped by 4 bases and J by 0 bases, with 12 bases between them. Germline assignment: CDR1 SEHNR and CDR2 FQNEAQ (reference sequence). The CDR3 runs 15 residues. CDR3 nucleotides: TGTGCCAGCAGCTCCACAGAGGCCTTGAACACTGAAGCTTTCTTT. This codes for CASSSTEALNTEAFF.

Only a few counts were recorded for this clonotype. The rearrangement uses TRBV7-6 and TRBJ1-2; D is perhaps TRBD1 (6 bases). Germline-derived CDR1 and CDR2 are SGHVS and FNYEAQ. CDR3 size: 13 residues. Trimming cost V 1 base and J 6 bases, with 9 bases left between them. The CDR3 DNA sequence: TGTGCCAGCAGCTTAGGTCCAGGGGATGGCTACACCTTC. This translates into CASSLGPGDGYTF. Drawing the rest from reference TRBV7-6 and TRBJ1-2, the complete variable domain is GAGVSQSPRYKVTKRGQDVALRCDPISGHVSLYWYRQALGQGPEFLTYFNYEAQQDKSGLPNDRFSAERPEGSISTLTIQRTEQRDSAMYRCASSLGPGDGYTFGSGTRLTVV.

To note about this clonotype: The junction does not match germline at one end; this may be a read error. This chain uses TRBV6-6 with TRBJ1-2; 8 bases match TRBD1. The CDR3 is 15 amino acids. From germline, CDR1 is MNHNY and CDR2 SVGAGI (reference sequence). CDR3 region: CAGSHDQGAGYGYTF. CDR3 bases: TGTGCCGGCAGTCATGACCAGGGGGCGGGGTATGGCTACACCTTC.